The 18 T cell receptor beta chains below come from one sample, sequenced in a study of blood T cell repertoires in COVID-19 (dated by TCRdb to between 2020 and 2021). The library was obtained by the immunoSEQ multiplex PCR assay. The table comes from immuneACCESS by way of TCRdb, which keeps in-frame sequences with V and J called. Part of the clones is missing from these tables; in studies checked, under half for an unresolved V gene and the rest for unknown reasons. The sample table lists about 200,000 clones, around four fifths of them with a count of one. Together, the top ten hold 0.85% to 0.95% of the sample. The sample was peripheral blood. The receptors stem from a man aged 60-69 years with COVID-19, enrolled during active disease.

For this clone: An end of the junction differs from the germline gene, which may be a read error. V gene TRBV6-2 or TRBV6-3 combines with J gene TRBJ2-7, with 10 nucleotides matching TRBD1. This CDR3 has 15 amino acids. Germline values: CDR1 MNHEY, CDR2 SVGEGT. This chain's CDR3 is CASSSPGTGEIRYPF. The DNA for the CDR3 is TGTGCCAGCAGTTCCCCCGGGACAGGGGAGATACGGTATCCGTTC.

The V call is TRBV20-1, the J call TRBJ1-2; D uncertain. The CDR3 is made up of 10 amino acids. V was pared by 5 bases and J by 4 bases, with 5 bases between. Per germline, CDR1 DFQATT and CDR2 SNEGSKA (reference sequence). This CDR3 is CSAYSYGYTF. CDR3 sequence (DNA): TGCAGTGCTTACAGCTATGGCTACACCTTC.

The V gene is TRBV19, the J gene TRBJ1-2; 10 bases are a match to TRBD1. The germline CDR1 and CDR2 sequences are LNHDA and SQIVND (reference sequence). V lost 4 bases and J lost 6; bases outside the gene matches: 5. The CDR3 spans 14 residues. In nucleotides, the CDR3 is TGTGCCAGTAGTACCCCCGGGACAGGGGATGGCTACACCTTC. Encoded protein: CASSTPGTGDGYTF. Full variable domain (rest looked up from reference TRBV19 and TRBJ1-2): DGGITQSPKYLFRKEGQNVTLSCEQNLNHDAMYWYRQDPGQGLRLIYYSQIVNDFQKGDIAEGYSVSREKKESFPLTVTSAQKNPTAFYLCASSTPGTGDGYTFGSGTRLTVV.

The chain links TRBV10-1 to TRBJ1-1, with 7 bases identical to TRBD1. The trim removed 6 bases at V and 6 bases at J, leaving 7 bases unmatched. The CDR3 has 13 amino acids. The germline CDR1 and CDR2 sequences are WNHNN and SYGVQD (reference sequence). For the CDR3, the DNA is TGCGCCAGCAGCCCCCGACAGGGCTCTGAAGCTTTCTTT. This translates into CASSPRQGSEAFF.

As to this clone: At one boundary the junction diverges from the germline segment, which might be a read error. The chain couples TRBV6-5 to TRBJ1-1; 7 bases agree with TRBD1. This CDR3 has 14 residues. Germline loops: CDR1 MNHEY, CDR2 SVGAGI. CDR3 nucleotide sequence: TGTGCCAGCAGTTACTCCGTGGGGACAGTTAAGGCGGTTTTT. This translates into CASSYSVGTVKAVF.

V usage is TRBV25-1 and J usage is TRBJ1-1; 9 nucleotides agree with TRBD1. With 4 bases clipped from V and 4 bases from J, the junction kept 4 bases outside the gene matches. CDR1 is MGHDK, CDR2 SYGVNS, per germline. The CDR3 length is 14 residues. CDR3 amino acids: CASSVGQGITEAFF. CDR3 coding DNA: TGTGCCAGCAGTGTGGGACAGGGTATCACTGAAGCTTTCTTT.

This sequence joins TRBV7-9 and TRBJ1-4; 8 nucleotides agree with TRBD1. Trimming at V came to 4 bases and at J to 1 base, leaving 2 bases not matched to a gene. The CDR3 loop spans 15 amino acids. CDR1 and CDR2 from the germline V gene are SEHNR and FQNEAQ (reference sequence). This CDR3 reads CASSSQGGTNEKLFF. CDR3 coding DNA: TGTGCCAGCAGCTCACAGGGGGGAACTAATGAAAAACTGTTTTTT.

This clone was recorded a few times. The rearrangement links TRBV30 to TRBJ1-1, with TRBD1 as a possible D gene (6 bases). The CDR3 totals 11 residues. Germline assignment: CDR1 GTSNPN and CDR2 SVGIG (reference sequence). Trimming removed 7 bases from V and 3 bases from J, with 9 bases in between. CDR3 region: CASRTDTEAFF. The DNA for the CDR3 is TGTGCCTCCAGGACAGACACTGAAGCTTTCTTT.

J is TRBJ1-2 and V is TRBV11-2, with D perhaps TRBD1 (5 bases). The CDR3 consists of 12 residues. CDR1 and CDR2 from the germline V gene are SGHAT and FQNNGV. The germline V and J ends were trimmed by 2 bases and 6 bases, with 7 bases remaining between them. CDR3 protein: CASSLRRDGYTF. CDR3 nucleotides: TGTGCCAGCAGCTTACGCAGGGATGGCTACACCTTC.

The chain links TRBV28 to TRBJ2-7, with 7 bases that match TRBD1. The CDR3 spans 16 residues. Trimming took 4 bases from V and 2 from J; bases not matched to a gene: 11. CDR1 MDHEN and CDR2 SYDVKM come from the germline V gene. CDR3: CASSSPFDRVPYEQYF. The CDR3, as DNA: TGTGCCAGCAGTTCCCCCTTCGACAGGGTACCCTACGAGCAGTACTTC.

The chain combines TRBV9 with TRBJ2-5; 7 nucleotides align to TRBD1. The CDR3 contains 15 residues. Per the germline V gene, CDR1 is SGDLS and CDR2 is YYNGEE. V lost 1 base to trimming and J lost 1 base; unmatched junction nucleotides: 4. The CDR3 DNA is TGTGCCAGCAGCGTAAACTGGGACAGCCAAGAGACCCAGTACTTC. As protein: CASSVNWDSQETQYF.

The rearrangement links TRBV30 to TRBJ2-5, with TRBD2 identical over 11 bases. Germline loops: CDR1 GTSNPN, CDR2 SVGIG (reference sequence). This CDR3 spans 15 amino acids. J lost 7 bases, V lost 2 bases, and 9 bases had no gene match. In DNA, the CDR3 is TGTGCCTGGAGTACCGTAGCGGGAGGGTATGGGACCCAGTACTTC. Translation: CAWSTVAGGYGTQYF.

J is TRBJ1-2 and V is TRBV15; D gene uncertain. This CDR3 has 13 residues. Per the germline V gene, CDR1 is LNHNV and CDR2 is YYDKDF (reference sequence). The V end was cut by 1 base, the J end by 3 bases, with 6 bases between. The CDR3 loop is CATSRARDYGYTF. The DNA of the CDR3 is TGTGCCACCAGCAGAGCTCGGGACTATGGCTACACCTTC.

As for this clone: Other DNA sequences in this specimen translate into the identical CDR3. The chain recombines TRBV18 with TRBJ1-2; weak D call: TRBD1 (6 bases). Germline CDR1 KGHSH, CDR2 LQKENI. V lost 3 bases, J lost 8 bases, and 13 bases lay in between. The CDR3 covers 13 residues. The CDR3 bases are TGTGCCAGCTCACCGGGGGCAGGTGACGGCTACACCTTC. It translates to CASSPGAGDGYTF.

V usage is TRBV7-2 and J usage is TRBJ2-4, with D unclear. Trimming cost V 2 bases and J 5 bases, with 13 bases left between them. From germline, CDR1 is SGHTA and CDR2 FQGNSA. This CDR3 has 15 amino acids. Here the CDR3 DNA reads TGTGCCAGCAGCTTAATGTTTGGGCAAGAAAACATTCAGTACTTC. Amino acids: CASSLMFGQENIQYF.

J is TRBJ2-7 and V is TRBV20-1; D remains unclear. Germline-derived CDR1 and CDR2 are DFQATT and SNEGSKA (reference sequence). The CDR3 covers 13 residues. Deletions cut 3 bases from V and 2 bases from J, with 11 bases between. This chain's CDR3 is CSASPGSTYEQYF. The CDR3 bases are TGCAGTGCTAGTCCCGGGTCCACCTACGAGCAGTACTTC.

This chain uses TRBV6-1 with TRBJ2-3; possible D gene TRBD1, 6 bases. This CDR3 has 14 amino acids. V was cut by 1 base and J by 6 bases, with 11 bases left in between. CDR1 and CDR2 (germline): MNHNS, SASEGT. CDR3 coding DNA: TGTGCCAGCAGTGAAGTGGGGGCGCGGGATACGCAGTATTTT. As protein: CASSEVGARDTQYF.

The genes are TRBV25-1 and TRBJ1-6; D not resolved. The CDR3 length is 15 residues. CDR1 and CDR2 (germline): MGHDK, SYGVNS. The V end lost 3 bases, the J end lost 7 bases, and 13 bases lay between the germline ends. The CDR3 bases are TGTGCCAGCAGTGATTCAGTGAGGATAAATTCACCCCTCCACTTT. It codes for CASSDSVRINSPLHF.